Presented here are 2 T cell receptor beta chains from one specimen sequenced in a study of blood T cell repertoires in COVID-19. Method: immunoSEQ multiplex PCR; TCRdb's copy keeps in-frame clones and lacks some. The data contain approximately 480,000 clones, roughly 89% of them seen just once; the ten biggest clones take up 0.9%. The sample was peripheral blood. These receptors originate from a young man with COVID-19, enrolled during active disease.

This chain joins TRBV27 and TRBJ2-5; 11 bases are shared with TRBD2. Germline V gives CDR1 MNHEY, CDR2 SMNVEV (reference sequence). V was pared by 7 bases and J by 5 bases, with 0 bases of the junction left unmatched. This CDR3 contains 12 residues. For the CDR3, the DNA is TGTGCCAGCACTAGCGGGAGGGAGACCCAGTACTTC. The encoded protein is CASTSGRETQYF.

J is TRBJ2-1 and V is TRBV6-5; D uncertain. This CDR3 contains 12 residues. Germline assignment: CDR1 MNHEY and CDR2 SVGAGI. Trimming took 2 bases from V and 7 from J, leaving 6 bases between them. The CDR3 here is CASSYDENEQFF. The CDR3, as DNA: TGTGCCAGCAGTTACGATGAGAATGAGCAGTTCTTC.